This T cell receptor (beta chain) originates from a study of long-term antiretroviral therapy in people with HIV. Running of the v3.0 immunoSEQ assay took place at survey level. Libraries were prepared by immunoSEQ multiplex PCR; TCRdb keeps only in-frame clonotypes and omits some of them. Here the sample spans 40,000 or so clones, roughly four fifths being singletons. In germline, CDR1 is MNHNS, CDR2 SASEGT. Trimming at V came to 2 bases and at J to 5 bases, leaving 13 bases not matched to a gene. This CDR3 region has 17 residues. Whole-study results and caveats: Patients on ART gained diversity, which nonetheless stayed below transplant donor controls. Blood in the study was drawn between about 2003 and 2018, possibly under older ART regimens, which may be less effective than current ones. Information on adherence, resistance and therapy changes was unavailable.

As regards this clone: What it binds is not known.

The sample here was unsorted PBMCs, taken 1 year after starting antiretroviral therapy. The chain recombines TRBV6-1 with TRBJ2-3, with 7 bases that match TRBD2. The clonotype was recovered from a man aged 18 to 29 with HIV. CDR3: CASSEWSSAGVGDTQYF. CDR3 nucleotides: TGTGCCAGCAGTGAATGGTCCTCGGCGGGAGTGGGAGATACGCAGTATTTT.